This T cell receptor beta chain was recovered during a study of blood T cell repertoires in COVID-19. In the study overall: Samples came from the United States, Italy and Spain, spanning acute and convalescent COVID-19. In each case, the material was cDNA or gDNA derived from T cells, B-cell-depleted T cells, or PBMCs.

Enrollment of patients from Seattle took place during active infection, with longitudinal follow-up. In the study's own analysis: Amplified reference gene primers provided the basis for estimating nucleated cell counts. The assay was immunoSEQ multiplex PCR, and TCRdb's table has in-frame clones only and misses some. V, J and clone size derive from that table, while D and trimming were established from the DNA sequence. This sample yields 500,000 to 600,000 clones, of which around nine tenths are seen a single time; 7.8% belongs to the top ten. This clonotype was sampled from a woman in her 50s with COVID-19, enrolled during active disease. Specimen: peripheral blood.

For the CDR3, the DNA is TGTGCCAGCGAGAAAGATACGCAGTATTTT. Protein: CASEKDTQYF. The chain combines TRBV28 with TRBJ2-3, with D unresolved. CDR3 length: 10 residues. V lost 8 bases and J 5 bases, leaving 5 bases between the germline ends. Germline assignment: CDR1 MDHEN and CDR2 SYDVKM.